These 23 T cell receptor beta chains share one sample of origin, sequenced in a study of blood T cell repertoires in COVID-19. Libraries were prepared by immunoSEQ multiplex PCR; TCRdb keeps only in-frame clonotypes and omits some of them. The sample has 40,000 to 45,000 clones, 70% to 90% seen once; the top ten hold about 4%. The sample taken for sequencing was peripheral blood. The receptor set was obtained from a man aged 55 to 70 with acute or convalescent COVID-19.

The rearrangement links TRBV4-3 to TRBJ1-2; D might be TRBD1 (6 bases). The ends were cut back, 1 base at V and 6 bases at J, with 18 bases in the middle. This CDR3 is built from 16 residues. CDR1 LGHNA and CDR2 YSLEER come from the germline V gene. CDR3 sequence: CASSQGPVVAGDGYTF. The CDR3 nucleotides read TGCGCCAGCAGCCAAGGTCCGGTCGTCGCAGGGGATGGCTACACCTTC.

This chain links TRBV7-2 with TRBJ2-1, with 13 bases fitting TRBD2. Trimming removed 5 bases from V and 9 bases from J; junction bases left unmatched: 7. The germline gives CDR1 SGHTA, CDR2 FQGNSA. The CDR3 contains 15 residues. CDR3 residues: CASSTLAGGLGEQFF. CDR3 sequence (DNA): TGTGCCAGCAGCACACTAGCGGGGGGGCTTGGTGAGCAGTTCTTC.

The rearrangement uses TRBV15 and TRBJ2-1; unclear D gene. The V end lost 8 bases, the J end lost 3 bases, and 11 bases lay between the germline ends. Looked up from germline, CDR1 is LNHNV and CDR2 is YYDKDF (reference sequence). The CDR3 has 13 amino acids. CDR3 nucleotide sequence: TGTGCCACCGAGGAGCTTCTCTACAATGAGCAGTTCTTC. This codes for CATEELLYNEQFF.

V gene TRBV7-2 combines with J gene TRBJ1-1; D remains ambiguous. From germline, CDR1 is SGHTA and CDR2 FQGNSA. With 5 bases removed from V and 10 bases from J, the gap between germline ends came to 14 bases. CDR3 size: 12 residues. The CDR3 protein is CASSPRTAGAFF. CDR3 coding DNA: TGTGCCAGCAGCCCACGGACTGCGGGAGCTTTCTTT.

The CDR3 sequence: CASSLYGDEQYF. The CDR3 DNA sequence: TGCGCCAGCAGCTTGTACGGGGACGAGCAGTACTTC. V usage is TRBV5-1 and J usage is TRBJ2-7; tentative D call: TRBD2 (5 bases). Trimming shortened V by 1 base and J by 5 bases, and 7 bases separated the two germline ends. Germline loops: CDR1 SGHRS, CDR2 YFSETQ. The CDR3 is made up of 12 amino acids.

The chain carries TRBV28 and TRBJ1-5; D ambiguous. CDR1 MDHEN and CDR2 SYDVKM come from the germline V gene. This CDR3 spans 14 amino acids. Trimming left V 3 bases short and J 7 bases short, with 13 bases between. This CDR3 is CASSFEPGFQPQHF. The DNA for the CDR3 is TGTGCCAGCAGTTTCGAGCCGGGTTTCCAGCCCCAGCATTTT. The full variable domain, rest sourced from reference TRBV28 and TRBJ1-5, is DVKVTQSSRYLVKRTGEKVFLECVQDMDHENMFWYRQDPGLGLRLIYFSYDVKMKEKGDIPEGYSVSREKKERFSLILESASTNQTSMYLCASSFEPGFQPQHFGDGTRLSIL.

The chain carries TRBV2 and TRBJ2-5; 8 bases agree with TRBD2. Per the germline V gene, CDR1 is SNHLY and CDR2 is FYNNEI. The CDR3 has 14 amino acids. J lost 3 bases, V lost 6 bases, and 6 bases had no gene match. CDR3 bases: TGTGCCAGCAGCGTCCCCGGGGGGGAAGAGACCCAGTACTTC. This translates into CASSVPGGEETQYF.

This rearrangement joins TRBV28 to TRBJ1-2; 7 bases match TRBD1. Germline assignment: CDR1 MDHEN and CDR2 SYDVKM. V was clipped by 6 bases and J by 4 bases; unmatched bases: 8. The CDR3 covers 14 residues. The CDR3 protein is CASRPGQAGYGYTF. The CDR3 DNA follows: TGTGCCAGCAGGCCAGGACAGGCAGGCTATGGCTACACCTTC.

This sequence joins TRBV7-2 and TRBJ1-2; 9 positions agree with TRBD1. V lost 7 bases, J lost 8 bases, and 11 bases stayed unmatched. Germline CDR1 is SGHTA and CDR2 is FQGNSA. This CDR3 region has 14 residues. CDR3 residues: CASTPRQGGEGYTF. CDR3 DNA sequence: TGTGCCAGCACCCCCCGACAGGGGGGTGAAGGCTACACCTTC.

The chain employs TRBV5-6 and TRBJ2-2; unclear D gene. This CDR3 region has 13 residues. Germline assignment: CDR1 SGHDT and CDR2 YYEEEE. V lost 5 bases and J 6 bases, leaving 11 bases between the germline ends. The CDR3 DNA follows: TGTGCCAGCAGTATTTCCCGGTCCGGGGAGCTGTTTTTT. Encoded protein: CASSISRSGELFF.

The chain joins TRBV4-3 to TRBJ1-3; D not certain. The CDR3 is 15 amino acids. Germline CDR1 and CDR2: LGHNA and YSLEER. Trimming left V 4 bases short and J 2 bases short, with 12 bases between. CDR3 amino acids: CASSLGVAPGNTIYF. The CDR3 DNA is TGCGCCAGCAGCCTAGGAGTAGCTCCTGGAAACACCATATATTTT.

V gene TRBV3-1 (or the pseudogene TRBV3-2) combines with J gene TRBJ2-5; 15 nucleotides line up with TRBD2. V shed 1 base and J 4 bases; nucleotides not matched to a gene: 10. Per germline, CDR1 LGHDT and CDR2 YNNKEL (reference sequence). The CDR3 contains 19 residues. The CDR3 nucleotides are TGTGCCAGCAGCCAAGCCCGGACTAGCGGGGGGGCTGCATCAGAGACCCAGTACTTC. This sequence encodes CASSQARTSGGAASETQYF.

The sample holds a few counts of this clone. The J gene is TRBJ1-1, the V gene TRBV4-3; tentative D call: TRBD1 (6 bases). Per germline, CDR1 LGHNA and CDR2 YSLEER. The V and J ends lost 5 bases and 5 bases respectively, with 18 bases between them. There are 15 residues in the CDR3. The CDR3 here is CASSSGDRWGTEAFF. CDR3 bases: TGCGCCAGCAGCAGCGGAGACAGGTGGGGGACTGAAGCTTTCTTT.

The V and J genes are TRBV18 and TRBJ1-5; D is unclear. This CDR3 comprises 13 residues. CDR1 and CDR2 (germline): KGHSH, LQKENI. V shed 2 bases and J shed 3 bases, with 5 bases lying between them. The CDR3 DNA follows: TGTGCCAGCTCACCAACACACAATCAGCCCCAGCATTTT. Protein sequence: CASSPTHNQPQHF.

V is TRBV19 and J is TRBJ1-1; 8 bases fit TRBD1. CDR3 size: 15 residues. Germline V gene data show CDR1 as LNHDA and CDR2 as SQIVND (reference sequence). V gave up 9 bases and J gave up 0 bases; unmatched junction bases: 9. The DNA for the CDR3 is TGTGCCAGCCTGGACAGGGTCTCCCTGAACACTGAAGCTTTCTTT. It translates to CASLDRVSLNTEAFF.

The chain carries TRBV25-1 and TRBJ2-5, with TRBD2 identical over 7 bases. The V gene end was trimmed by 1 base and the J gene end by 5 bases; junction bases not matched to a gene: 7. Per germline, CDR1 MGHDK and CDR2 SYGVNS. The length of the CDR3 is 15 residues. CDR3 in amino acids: CASSEWGGSGETQYF. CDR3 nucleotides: TGTGCCAGCAGTGAATGGGGAGGGAGTGGGGAGACCCAGTACTTC.

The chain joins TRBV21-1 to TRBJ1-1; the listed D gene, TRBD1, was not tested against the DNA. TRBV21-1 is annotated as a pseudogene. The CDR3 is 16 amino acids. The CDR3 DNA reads TGTGCCAGCAGGGAGATTCAGGGTCTTCTGAACACTGAAGCTTTCTTT. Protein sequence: CASREIQGLLNTEAFF.

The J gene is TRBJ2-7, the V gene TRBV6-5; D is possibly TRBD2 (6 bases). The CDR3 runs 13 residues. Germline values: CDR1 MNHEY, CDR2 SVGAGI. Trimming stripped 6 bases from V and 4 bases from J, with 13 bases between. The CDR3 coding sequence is TGTGCCAGCAGAAGGGAGGCTTATTACGAGCAGTACTTC. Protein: CASRREAYYEQYF.

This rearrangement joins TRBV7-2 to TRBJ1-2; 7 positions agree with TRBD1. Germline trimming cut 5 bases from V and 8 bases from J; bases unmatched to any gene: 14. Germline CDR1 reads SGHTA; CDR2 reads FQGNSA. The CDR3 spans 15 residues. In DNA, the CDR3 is TGTGCCAGCAGCCAAAGAAGGGACAGCCTCAGCGGCTACACCTTC. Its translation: CASSQRRDSLSGYTF. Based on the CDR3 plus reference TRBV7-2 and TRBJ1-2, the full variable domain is GAGVSQSPSNKVTEKGKDVELRCDPISGHTALYWYRQSLGQGLEFLIYFQGNSAPDKSGLPSDRFSAERTGGSVSTLTIQRTQQEDSAVYLCASSQRRDSLSGYTFGSGTRLTVV.

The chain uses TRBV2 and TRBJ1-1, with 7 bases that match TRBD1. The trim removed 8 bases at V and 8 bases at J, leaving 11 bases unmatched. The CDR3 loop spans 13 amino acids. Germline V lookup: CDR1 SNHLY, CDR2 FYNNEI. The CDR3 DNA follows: TGTGCCAGCCGCCCGGAGGGGGCGAGCGAAGCTTTCTTT. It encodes CASRPEGASEAFF.

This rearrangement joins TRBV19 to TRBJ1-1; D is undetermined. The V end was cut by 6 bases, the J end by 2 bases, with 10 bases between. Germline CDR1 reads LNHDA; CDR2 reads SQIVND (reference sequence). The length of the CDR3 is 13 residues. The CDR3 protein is CASRGGPNTEAFF. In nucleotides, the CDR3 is TGTGCCAGTAGGGGTGGGCCCAACACTGAAGCTTTCTTT. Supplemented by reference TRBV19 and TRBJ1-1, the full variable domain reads DGGITQSPKYLFRKEGQNVTLSCEQNLNHDAMYWYRQDPGQGLRLIYYSQIVNDFQKGDIAEGYSVSREKKESFPLTVTSAQKNPTAFYLCASRGGPNTEAFFGQGTRLTVV.

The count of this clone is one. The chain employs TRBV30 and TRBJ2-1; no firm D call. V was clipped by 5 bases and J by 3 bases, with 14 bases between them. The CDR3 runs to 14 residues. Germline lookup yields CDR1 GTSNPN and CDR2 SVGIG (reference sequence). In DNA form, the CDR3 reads TGTGCCTGGGCACTGGGCATCCTCTACAATGAGCAGTTCTTC. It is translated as CAWALGILYNEQFF.

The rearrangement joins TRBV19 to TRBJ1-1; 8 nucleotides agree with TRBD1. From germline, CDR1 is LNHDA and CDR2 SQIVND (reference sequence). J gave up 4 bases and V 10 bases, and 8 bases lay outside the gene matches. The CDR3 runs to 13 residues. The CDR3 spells CATLDRGTTEAFF. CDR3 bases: TGTGCCACCCTAGACAGGGGCACCACTGAAGCTTTCTTT. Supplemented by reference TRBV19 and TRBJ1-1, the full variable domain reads DGGITQSPKYLFRKEGQNVTLSCEQNLNHDAMYWYRQDPGQGLRLIYYSQIVNDFQKGDIAEGYSVSREKKESFPLTVTSAQKNPTAFYLCATLDRGTTEAFFGQGTRLTVV.